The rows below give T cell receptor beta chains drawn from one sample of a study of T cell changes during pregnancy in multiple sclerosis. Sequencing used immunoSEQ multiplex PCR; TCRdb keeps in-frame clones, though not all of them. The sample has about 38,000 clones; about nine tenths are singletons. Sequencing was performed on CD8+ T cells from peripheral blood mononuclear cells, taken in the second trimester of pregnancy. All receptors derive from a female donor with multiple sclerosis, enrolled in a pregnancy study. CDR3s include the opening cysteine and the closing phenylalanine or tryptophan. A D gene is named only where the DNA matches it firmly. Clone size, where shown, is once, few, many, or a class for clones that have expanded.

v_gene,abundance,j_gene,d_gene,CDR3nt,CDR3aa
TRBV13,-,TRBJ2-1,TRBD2,TGTGCCAGCAGTCTCCGGACTAGCGGATACTTCAATGAGCAGTTCTTC,CASSLRTSGYFNEQFF
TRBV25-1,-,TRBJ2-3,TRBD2,TGTGCCAGCAGTGAAGGAGTGGCTAGCGGGAGGAGAACAGATACGCAGTATTTT,CASSEGVASGRRTDTQYF
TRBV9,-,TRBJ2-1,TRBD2,TGTGCCAGCAGCGTAGAGTCGGGAGGGGTCATAAGTGAGCAGTTCTTC,CASSVESGGVISEQFF
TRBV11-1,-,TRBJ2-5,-,TGTGCCAGCACCCTACCCGGGGTCCGGGAGACCCAGTACTTC,CASTLPGVRETQYF
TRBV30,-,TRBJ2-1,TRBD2,TGTGCCTGGAGCCTTGCGGGAGGAACTGAGCAGTTCTTC,CAWSLAGGTEQFF
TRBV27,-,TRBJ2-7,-,TGTGCCAGCAGTCTCACAGGGTGGGGCTCCTACGAGCAGTACTTC,CASSLTGWGSYEQYF
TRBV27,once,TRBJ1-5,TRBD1,TGTGCCAGCAGTTTATCCCCAGGGGGCGGGCAGCCCCAGCATTTT,CASSLSPGGGQPQHF
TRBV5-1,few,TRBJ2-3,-,TGCGCCAGCAGCTTGTGGTACGGAGGTAGCACAGATACGCAGTATTTT,CASSLWYGGSTDTQYF
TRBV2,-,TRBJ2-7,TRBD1,TGTGCCAAAGTGTCCGGACAGGGGCCCCCCTACGAGCAGTACTTC,CAKVSGQGPPYEQYF
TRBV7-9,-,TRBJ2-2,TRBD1,TGTGCCAGCAGCCAAATAGACAGGGCGGGCGCCGGGGAGCTGTTTTTT,CASSQIDRAGAGELFF
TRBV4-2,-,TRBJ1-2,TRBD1,TGTGCCAGCAGCCAAGACCTCTGGGCAGGACAGGGTCATGGCTACACCTTC,CASSQDLWAGQGHGYTF
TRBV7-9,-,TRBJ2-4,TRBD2,TGTGCCAGCACCTTTTACGCAGCGGGAGTCCAAAACATTCAGTACTTC,CASTFYAAGVQNIQYF
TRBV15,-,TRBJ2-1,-,TGTGCCACCAGCAGTATGCGGGGAGGGGGATCCAATGAGCAGTTCTTC,CATSSMRGGGSNEQFF
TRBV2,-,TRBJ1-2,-,TGTGCCAGCAGTGAGGGGCCACGTAACTATGGCTACACCTTC,CASSEGPRNYGYTF
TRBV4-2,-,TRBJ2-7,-,TGTGCCAGCAGCCAAGAATATGAGGGATCCCACGAGCAGTACTTC,CASSQEYEGSHEQYF
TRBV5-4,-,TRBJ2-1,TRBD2,TGTGCCAGCAGCTCCGGGGGGAGCTATGGTGAGCAGTTCTTC,CASSSGGSYGEQFF
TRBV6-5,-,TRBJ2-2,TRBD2,TGTGCCAGCACCCTGGGGGGGGCCGGGGAGCTGTTTTTT,CASTLGGAGELFF
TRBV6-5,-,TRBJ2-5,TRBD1,TGTGCCAGCAGTGTAGGGACAGAAGAGACCCAGTACTTC,CASSVGTEETQYF
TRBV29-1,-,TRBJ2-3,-,TGCAGCGTTGAAGGGGCCCAGGGGAGACGGACAGATACGCAGTATTTT,CSVEGAQGRRTDTQYF